This T cell receptor (beta chain) comes out of a study of blood T cell repertoires in COVID-19. The method was immunoSEQ multiplex PCR; TCRdb's version includes in-frame clones alone and lacks a portion of them. This table has approximately 350,000 clones, roughly nine tenths appearing once. This clone came up a few times. Germline CDR1 SGHTA, CDR2 FQGNSA. The V end lost 7 bases, the J end lost 4 bases, and 21 bases lay between the germline ends. This CDR3 region has 16 residues. The sample taken for sequencing was PBMCs or T cells enriched from blood (not recorded which). The gene calls are TRBV7-2 and TRBJ2-3, with D perhaps matching TRBD2 (6 bases). This TCR came from a man aged 18 to 29 who had recovered from COVID-19. This chain's CDR3 is CASNPIAVGTSDTQYF. The CDR3 DNA sequence: TGTGCCAGCAACCCTATAGCGGTGGGGACTTCAGATACGCAGTATTTT.